The present T cell receptor beta chain was sequenced within a study of regulatory T cells in long-lasting Graves disease. Time point specified: persistent/refractory GD, antithyroid drugs over 5 years with positive TRAb. Scientists built the TCR library using RNA that was extracted from PBMCs. American Thyroid Association guidelines were used to diagnose Graves' disease. A note on this clonotype: Its antigen is unknown.

Regarding the study as a whole: Patients whose Graves' disease persisted exhibited lower TCR diversity than those newly diagnosed. Results may be inaccurate due to the small sample size.

Through Arm-PCR of CDR3 regions and iRepertoire HTBI primers, TCR beta libraries were built. TCRdb reprocessed the multiplex PCR reads via MiXCR and lists one record per CDR3 protein. The table shows almost 350,000 distinct CDR3 sequences, with less than 20% occurring only once. The specimen was peripheral blood mononuclear cells (PBMCs), collected when the disease was refractory, from a patient treated with antithyroid drugs. The TCR sequence derives from a female donor with Graves disease.

This CDR3 reads CASSQSFHALMGGYEQYF. CDR3 nucleotide sequence: TGTGCCAGCAGCCAATCTTTCCACGCTCTCATGGGTGGGTACGAGCAGTACTTC. The chain uses TRBV27 and TRBJ2-7; no definite D call. V was trimmed by 6 bases and J by 4 bases, leaving 28 bases between them. CDR1 and CDR2 (germline): MNHEY, SMNVEV (reference sequence). The CDR3 covers 18 residues.